This note documents a single T cell receptor (beta chain) sequence. Its antigen is still unknown. These data come from a study of shared clonotypes between healthy human individuals. General study points: Estimated richness was generally greater in naive than memory subsets. Limited genetic and exposure-history diversity came from having few donors. Clonotype sharing among donors was expected to depend on sequencing depth.

This table comes from immunoSEQ multiplex PCR, and its TCRdb copy is limited to in-frame clones, with some not included. The sample lists 2 million to 3 million clones, under 95% seen once, with 0.36% in the top ten. This CDR3 region has 15 residues. V lost 5 bases to trimming and J lost 4 bases; unmatched junction nucleotides: 7. Germline CDR1 is SNHLY and CDR2 is FYNNEI. The chain employs TRBV2 and TRBJ1-4; 7 bases agree with TRBD1. The sample consisted of naive CD4+ T cells from PBMCs. Subset here: CD45RA+ positively selected. The TCR sequence derives from a man between 18 and 29 years old in good health. Some clones in this sample may be carry-over from other donors' samples. The CDR3 region has the DNA TGTGCCAGCAGTCTTGGACAGGCCAATAATGAAAAACTGTTTTTT. Translated: CASSLGQANNEKLFF. Filled out from reference TRBV2 and TRBJ1-4, the complete variable domain reads EPEVTQTPSHQVTQMGQEVILRCVPISNHLYFYWYRQILGQKVEFLVSFYNNEISEKSEIFDDQFSVERPDGSNFTLKIRSTKLEDSAMYFCASSLGQANNEKLFFGSGTQLSVL.